This T cell receptor (beta chain) was profiled in a study of regulatory T cells in long-lasting Graves disease. This clonotype was seen at least ten times. Construction of the TCR beta libraries employed iRepertoire HTBI primers in conjunction with Arm-PCR of CDR3 regions. TCRdb used MiXCR to reprocess the multiplex PCR reads, holding one entry per CDR3 protein. The sample records over 450,000 distinct CDR3 sequences, roughly 21% being singletons. Time point indicated: persistent/refractory GD, antithyroid drugs over 5 years with positive TRAb. With RNA extracted from PBMCs as input, the TCR library was made. Germline V gives CDR1 SEHNR, CDR2 FQNEAQ (reference sequence). Trimming cost V 5 bases and J 5 bases; bases outside gene matches: 8. This CDR3 has 16 amino acids.

Sequenced here: peripheral blood mononuclear cells (PBMCs), sampled when the disease was refractory, from a patient treated with antithyroid drugs. The V call is TRBV7-9, the J call TRBJ2-5; 13 positions agree with TRBD2. This receptor was taken from a female donor with Graves disease. The CDR3 spells CASSTSTSGRWETQYF. Here the CDR3 DNA reads TGTGCCAGCAGCACCTCGACTAGCGGGAGGTGGGAGACCCAGTACTTC.